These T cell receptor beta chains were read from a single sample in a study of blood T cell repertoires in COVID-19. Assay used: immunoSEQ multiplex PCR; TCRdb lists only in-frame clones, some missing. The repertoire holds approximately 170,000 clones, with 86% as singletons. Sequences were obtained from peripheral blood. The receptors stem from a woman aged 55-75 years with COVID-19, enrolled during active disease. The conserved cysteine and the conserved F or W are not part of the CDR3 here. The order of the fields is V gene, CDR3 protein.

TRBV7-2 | ASSLALAGGYEQY
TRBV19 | ASSVTKDRGGEKLF
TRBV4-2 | ASSQDGAGWGRNSPLH
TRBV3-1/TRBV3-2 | ASSQLAGSYNEQF
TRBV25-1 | ASSELVGQMAEAF
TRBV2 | ASSYRLEAF
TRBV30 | AWRGQGGGANYGYT
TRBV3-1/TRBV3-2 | ASSQRGGTGYT
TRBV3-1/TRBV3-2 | ASSQVPGYEQY
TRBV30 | AWSHGTVQETQY
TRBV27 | ASSSGYLTVMNTEAF
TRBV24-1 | ATSWSGTSGNNEQF
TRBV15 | ATSNSYEQY
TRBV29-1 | SVEDRPQY
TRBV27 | ASSAAGQTSYEQF
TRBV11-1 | ASSLMWARGNTEAF
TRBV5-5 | ASSPGLAGESYEQY
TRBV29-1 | SFSPGGAPAGYT
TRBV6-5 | ASSPGQNNSPLH
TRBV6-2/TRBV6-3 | ASSYGTATLPTGELF
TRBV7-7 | ASSPREANTGELF
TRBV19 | ASRIQGQETQY
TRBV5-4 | ASSLARSSPLH
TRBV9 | ASSKRVAGGETQY
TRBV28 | ASRWTPGDSPLH
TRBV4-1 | ASSQDQVTNTEAF
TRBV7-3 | ASSLGGKQETQY
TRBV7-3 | ASSLFGRAAGEQY
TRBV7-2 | ASSESGAGGGHEQY
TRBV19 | ASSIVLGAPEQPQH
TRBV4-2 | ASSGIAGESWGTDTQY
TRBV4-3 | ASSPDGTGGYEKLF